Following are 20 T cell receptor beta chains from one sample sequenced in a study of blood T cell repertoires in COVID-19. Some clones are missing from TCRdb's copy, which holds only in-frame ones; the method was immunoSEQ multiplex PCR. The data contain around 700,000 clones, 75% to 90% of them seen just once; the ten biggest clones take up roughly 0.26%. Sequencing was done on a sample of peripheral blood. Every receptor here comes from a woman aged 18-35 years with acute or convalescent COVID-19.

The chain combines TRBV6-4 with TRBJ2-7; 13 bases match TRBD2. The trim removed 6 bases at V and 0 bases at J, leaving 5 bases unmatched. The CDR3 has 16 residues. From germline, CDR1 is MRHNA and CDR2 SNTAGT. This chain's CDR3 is CASRGGLAGSSYEQYF. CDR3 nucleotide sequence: TGTGCCAGCAGAGGGGGACTAGCGGGGAGCTCCTACGAGCAGTACTTC.

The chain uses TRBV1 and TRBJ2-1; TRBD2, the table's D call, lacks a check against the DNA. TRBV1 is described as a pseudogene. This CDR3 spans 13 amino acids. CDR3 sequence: CTSSQTLGNEQFF. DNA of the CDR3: TGCACCAGCAGCCAAACACTAGGCAATGAGCAGTTCTTC.

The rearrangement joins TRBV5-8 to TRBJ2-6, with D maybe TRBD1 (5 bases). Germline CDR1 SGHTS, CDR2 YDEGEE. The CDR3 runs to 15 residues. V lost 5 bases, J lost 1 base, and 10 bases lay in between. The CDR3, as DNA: TGTGCCAGCAGACGGACACGTTCTGGGGCCAACGTCCTGACTTTC. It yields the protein CASRRTRSGANVLTF.

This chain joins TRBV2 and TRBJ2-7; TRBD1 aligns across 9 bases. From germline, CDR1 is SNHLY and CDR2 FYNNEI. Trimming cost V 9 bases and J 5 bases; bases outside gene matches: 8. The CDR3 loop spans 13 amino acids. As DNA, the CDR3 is TGTGCCAGTATAACCGGGACAGGGAACGAGCAGTACTTC. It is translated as CASITGTGNEQYF.

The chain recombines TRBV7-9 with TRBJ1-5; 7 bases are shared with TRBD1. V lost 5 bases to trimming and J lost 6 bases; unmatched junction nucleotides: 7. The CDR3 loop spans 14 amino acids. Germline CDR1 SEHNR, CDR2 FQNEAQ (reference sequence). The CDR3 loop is CASSQQGFGQPQHF. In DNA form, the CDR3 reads TGTGCCAGCAGCCAACAGGGGTTCGGTCAGCCCCAGCATTTT.

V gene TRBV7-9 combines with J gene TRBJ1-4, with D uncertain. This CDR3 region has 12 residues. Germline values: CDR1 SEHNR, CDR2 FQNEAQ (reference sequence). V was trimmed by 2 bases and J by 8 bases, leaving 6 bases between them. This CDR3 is CASSLLQEKLFF. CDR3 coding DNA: TGTGCCAGCAGCTTACTACAGGAAAAACTGTTTTTT.

CDR3 residues: CASSGGQDTGELFF. As DNA, the CDR3 is TGTGCCAGCAGCGGGGGCCAGGACACCGGGGAGCTGTTTTTT. The chain employs TRBV4-2 and TRBJ2-2; D perhaps matches TRBD1 (6 bases). The CDR3 contains 14 residues. The germline V gene encodes CDR1 LGHNA and CDR2 YNFKEQ. The germline V and J ends were trimmed by 5 bases and 3 bases, with 10 bases remaining between them.

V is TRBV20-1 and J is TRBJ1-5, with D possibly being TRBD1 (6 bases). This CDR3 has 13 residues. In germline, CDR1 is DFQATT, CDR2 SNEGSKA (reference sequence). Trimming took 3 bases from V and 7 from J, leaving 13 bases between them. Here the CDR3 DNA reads TGCAGTGCTAGTAAGGGGGGGGGCCAGCCCCAGCATTTT. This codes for CSASKGGGQPQHF.

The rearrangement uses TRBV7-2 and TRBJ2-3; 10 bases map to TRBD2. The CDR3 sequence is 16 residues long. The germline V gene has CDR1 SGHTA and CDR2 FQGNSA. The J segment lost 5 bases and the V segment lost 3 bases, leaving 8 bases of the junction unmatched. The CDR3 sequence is CASSLALPSGGDTQYF. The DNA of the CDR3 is TGTGCCAGCAGCTTGGCCCTTCCTAGCGGGGGAGATACGCAGTATTTT.

The CDR3 here is CASSTRDSLEMNTEAFF. CDR3 bases: TGTGCCAGCAGCACCCGGGACAGTCTCGAAATGAACACTGAAGCTTTCTTT. V is TRBV7-6 and J is TRBJ1-1, with TRBD1 identical over 7 bases. The CDR3 extends over 17 amino acids. Germline V lookup: CDR1 SGHVS, CDR2 FNYEAQ. The trim removed 5 bases at V and 0 bases at J, leaving 12 bases unmatched.

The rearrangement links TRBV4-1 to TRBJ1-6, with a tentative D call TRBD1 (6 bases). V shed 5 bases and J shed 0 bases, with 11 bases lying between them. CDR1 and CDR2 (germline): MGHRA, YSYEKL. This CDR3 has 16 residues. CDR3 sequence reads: CASSSGASSYNSPLHF. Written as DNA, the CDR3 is TGCGCCAGCAGCTCAGGGGCCAGCTCCTATAATTCACCCCTCCACTTT.

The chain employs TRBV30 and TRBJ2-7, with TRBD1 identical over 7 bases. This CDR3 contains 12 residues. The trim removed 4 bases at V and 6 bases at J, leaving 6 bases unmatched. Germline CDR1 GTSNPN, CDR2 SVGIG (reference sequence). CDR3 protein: CAWKQGYAEQYF. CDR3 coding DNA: TGTGCCTGGAAACAGGGGTACGCCGAGCAGTACTTC. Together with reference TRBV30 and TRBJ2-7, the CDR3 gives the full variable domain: SQTIHQWPATLVQPVGSPLSLECTVEGTSNPNLYWYRQAAGRGLQLLFYSVGIGQISSEVPQNLSASRPQDRQFILSSKKLLLSDSGFYLCAWKQGYAEQYFGPGTRLTVT.

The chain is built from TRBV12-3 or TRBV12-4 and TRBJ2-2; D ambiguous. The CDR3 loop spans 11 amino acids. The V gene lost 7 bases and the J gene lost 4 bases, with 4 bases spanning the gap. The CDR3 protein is CASTLTGELFF. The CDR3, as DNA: TGTGCCAGCACCCTCACCGGGGAGCTGTTTTTT.

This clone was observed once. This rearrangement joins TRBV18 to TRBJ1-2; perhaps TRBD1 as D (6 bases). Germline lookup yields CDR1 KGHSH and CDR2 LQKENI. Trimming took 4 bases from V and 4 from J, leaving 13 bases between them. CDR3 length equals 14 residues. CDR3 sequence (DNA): TGTGCCAGCTCACGCCAGGACAGTCTCTATGGCTACACCTTC. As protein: CASSRQDSLYGYTF.

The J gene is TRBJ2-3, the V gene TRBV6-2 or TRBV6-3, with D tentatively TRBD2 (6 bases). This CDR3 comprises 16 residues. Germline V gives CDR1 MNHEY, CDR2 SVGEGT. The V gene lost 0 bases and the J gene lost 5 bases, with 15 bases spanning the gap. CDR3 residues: CASSYSWRGSRDTQYF. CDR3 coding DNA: TGTGCCAGCAGTTACTCGTGGCGGGGTAGCCGAGATACGCAGTATTTT.

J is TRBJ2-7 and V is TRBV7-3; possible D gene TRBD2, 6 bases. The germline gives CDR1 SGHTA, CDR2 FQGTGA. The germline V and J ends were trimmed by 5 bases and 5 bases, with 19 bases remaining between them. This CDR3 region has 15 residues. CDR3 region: CASSPRGGGADEQYF. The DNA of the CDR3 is TGTGCCAGCAGCCCCCGGGGAGGCGGAGCGGACGAGCAGTACTTC.

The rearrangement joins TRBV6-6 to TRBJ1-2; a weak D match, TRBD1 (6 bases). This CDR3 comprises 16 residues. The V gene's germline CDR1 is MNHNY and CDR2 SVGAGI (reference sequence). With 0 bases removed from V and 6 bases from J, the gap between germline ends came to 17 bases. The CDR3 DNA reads TGTGCCAGCAGTTACTCGGACAGCCCGAACTCAGATGGCTACACCTTC. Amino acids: CASSYSDSPNSDGYTF.

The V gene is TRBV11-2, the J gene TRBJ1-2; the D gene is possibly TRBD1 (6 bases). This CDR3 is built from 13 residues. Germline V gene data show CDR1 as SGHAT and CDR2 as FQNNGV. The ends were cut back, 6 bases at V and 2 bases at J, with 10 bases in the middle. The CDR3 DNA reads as TGTGCCAGCAGACCGGACAGAAACTATGGCTACACCTTC. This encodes CASRPDRNYGYTF.

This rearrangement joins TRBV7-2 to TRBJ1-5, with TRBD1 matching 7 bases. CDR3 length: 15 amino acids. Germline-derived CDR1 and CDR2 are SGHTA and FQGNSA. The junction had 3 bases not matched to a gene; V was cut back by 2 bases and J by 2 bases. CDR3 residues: CASSLQGGGNQPQHF. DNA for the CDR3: TGTGCCAGCAGCTTACAGGGGGGTGGCAATCAGCCCCAGCATTTT.

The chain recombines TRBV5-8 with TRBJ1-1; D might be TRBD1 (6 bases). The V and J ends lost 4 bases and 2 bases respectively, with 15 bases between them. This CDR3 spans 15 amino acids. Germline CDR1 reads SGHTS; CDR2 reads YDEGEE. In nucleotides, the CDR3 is TGTGCCAGCAGCATCGGGCCCAGGGGTAACACTGAAGCTTTCTTT. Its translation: CASSIGPRGNTEAFF.